Reported below is one TCR beta chain. The entry originates in a study of blood T cell repertoires in COVID-19. In the study overall: Sites in the United States, Italy and Spain provided acute and convalescent COVID-19 samples. T cells, B-cell-depleted T cells, or PBMCs provided the cDNA or gDNA that served as material.

Germline trimming cut 3 bases from V and 4 bases from J; bases unmatched to any gene: 4. The CDR3 is made up of 15 amino acids. Germline V gene data show CDR1 as KGHSH and CDR2 as LQKENI. Per the study methods: Estimation of nucleated cell counts relied on the amplification of reference gene primers. Clones were sequenced by immunoSEQ multiplex PCR, and TCRdb holds only the in-frame ones, with some missing. V and J calls and clone size follow that table, whereas D and trimming were derived from the DNA. The data show roughly 250,000 clones, roughly 84% seen once. This TCR was sampled from a middle-aged woman who had recovered from COVID-19. This chain links TRBV18 with TRBJ2-3, with 10 bases fitting TRBD1. The source material was peripheral blood. CDR3 in amino acids: CASSPRQGAADTQYF. CDR3 nucleotides: TGTGCCAGCTCACCTCGACAGGGGGCCGCAGATACGCAGTATTTT.